This passage covers 21 T cell receptor beta chains from one sample sequenced in a study of T cell repertoires in cytomegalovirus infection. TCRdb processed the reads anew with MiXCR; each CDR3 protein has one entry. The table lists approximately 250,000 distinct CDR3 sequences, less than 9.5% of them singletons. The sample taken for sequencing was PBMCs. Receptor source: a human donor in good health (CMV status not recorded). Some clones in this sample may be carry-over from other donors' samples.

This clonotype was recorded many times. The chain carries TRBV7-3 and TRBJ2-2, with 10 bases lining up with TRBD2. The CDR3 loop spans 17 amino acids. CDR1 is SGHTA and CDR2 is FQGTGA in the germline V gene. With V trimmed by 2 bases and J by 1 base, 4 bases remained unmatched. CDR3 sequence reads: CASSLLAGALNTGELFF. The CDR3 nucleotides are TGTGCCAGCAGCTTACTAGCGGGGGCTTTGAACACCGGGGAGCTGTTTTTT.

The chain combines TRBV6-5 with TRBJ2-1, with 7 bases lining up with TRBD2. With V trimmed by 6 bases and J by 9 bases, 8 bases remained unmatched. Germline V gene lookup returns CDR1 MNHEY and CDR2 SVGAGI. The CDR3 is 13 residues long. The CDR3 bases are TGTGCCAGCAGCCGCAGACTAGCCGGTGAGCAGTTCTTC. Translating gives CASSRRLAGEQFF.

This clonotype has at least ten counts. This chain links TRBV6-2 or TRBV6-3 with TRBJ1-5; no clear D gene. V lost 2 bases to trimming and J lost 1 base, with 6 bases between them. CDR3 length: 14 residues. Germline CDR1 and CDR2: MNHEY and SVGEGT. The CDR3 DNA follows: TGTGCCAGCAGTTACCGGCAGAGCAATCAGCCCCAGCATTTT. Translating gives CASSYRQSNQPQHF.

In this sample, this clonotype turned up many times. This chain joins TRBV4-2 and TRBJ2-7; 9 bases align to TRBD1. The CDR3 covers 20 residues. Germline V lookup: CDR1 LGHNA, CDR2 YNFKEQ. V lost 0 bases to trimming and J lost 0 bases; unmatched junction nucleotides: 15. CDR3 sequence (DNA): TGTGCCAGCAGCCAAGATACAACGGTCGGAGGGACAGGGAACTCCTACGAGCAGTACTTC. Amino acid sequence: CASSQDTTVGGTGNSYEQYF.

The chain combines TRBV30 with TRBJ2-7; D is unresolved. The germline V gene has CDR1 GTSNPN and CDR2 SVGIG (reference sequence). The CDR3 covers 13 residues. V was trimmed by 1 base and J by 0 bases, leaving 7 bases between them. The CDR3 spells CAWSGGFSYEQYF. Here the CDR3 DNA reads TGTGCCTGGAGTGGGGGATTCTCCTACGAGCAGTACTTC.

This clonotype was recorded at least ten times. The rearrangement links TRBV28 to TRBJ1-2, with 7 nucleotides matching TRBD1. After removal of 5 bases from V and 5 bases from J, the junction contained 5 bases not matched to a gene. Germline V CDR1 and CDR2: MDHEN, SYDVKM. The CDR3 extends over 13 amino acids. This chain's CDR3 is CASSLQGFYGYTF. CDR3 in DNA: TGTGCCAGCAGTCTACAGGGGTTTTATGGCTACACCTTC.

The V and J genes are TRBV6-5 and TRBJ2-7; 8 nucleotides align to TRBD1. Germline V CDR1 and CDR2: MNHEY, SVGAGI. The trim removed 4 bases at V and 4 bases at J, leaving 15 bases unmatched. CDR3 length equals 17 residues. The CDR3 spells CASSSRRQGSGKYEQYF. In DNA form, the CDR3 reads TGTGCCAGCAGTTCCCGCCGACAGGGGTCCGGTAAATACGAGCAGTACTTC.

At least ten counts were recorded for this clonotype. The chain recombines TRBV6-6 with TRBJ1-5; 9 positions match TRBD1. V was pared by 2 bases and J by 4 bases, with 6 bases of the junction left unmatched. CDR1 is MNHNY and CDR2 is SVGAGI in the germline V gene (reference sequence). This CDR3 spans 16 amino acids. CDR3 bases: TGTGCCAGCAGTTACCCCACTGGACAGGGGAATCAGCCCCAGCATTTT. Amino acid sequence: CASSYPTGQGNQPQHF.

This clonotype was counted at least ten times. The rearrangement joins TRBV12-3 or TRBV12-4 to TRBJ2-6; possibly TRBD1 for D (5 bases). Trimming removed 5 bases from V and 0 bases from J, with 14 bases in between. The CDR3 loop spans 17 amino acids. This chain's CDR3 is CASSPRQGSSGANVLTF. CDR3 bases: TGTGCCAGCAGTCCTCGGCAGGGATCCTCTGGGGCCAACGTCCTGACTTTC.

This clonotype showed up many times. The V and J genes are TRBV23-1 and TRBJ2-3; 10 bases fit TRBD1. TRBV23-1 is an ORF, with its function uncertain. The junction had 7 bases not matched to a gene; V was cut back by 2 bases and J by 5 bases. CDR3 length: 16 residues. CDR3 residues: CASSQEDDRGRDTQYF. The CDR3 DNA is TGCGCCAGCAGTCAAGAGGATGACAGGGGGCGAGATACGCAGTATTTT.

Many counts were recorded for this clonotype. The chain has TRBV6-2 or TRBV6-3 and TRBJ1-3; D gene unclear. Trimming shortened V by 6 bases and J by 4 bases, and 10 bases separated the two germline ends. This CDR3 spans 13 amino acids. Looked up from germline, CDR1 is MNHEY and CDR2 is SVGEGT. CDR3 loop: CASSGLSGNTIYF. The CDR3 coding sequence is TGTGCCAGCAGCGGACTCTCCGGAAACACCATATATTTT.

A few counts support this clonotype. The rearrangement joins TRBV20-1 to TRBJ1-1, with D possibly matching TRBD1 (5 bases). CDR3 length: 14 residues. V lost 2 bases to trimming and J lost 4 bases, with 14 bases between them. Germline V gene data show CDR1 as DFQATT and CDR2 as SNEGSKA (reference sequence). CDR3 residues: CSARPGTLSTEAFF. As DNA, the CDR3 is TGCAGTGCTAGACCGGGGACCCTCTCCACTGAAGCTTTCTTT.

The rearrangement links TRBV7-9 to TRBJ1-1; maybe TRBD1 (5 bases). Germline CDR1 and CDR2: SEHNR and FQNEAQ (reference sequence). The CDR3 has 15 residues. The germline V and J ends were trimmed by 4 bases and 5 bases, with 17 bases remaining between them. The CDR3 DNA sequence: TGTGCCAGCAGCTGGGACGGTTCGGTAGCTACTGAAGCTTTCTTT. Protein product: CASSWDGSVATEAFF.

The chain employs TRBV20-1 and TRBJ1-5, with 8 positions matching TRBD1. The CDR3 extends over 15 amino acids. V trimming: 1 base; J trimming: 3 bases; junction bases outside the gene matches: 5. CDR1 is DFQATT, CDR2 SNEGSKA, per germline (reference sequence). The CDR3 nucleotides are TGCAGTGCTAGAGCAATGACAGGGGCCAATCAGCCCCAGCATTTT. This translates into CSARAMTGANQPQHF.

In this sample, this clonotype turned up a few times. CDR3 nucleotide sequence: TGTGCCAGCAGTGACGGACAGGGGCTAACTAACACCGGGGAGCTGTTTTTT. Encoded protein: CASSDGQGLTNTGELFF. The chain combines TRBV2 with TRBJ2-2, with 9 nucleotides matching TRBD1. This CDR3 has 17 amino acids. Unmatched junction bases numbered 7, after V lost 3 bases and J lost 2 bases. Germline V gene sequence: CDR1 SNHLY, CDR2 FYNNEI.

The chain recombines TRBV28 with TRBJ1-2; D uncertain. The CDR3 runs 13 residues. V was trimmed by 2 bases and J by 8 bases, leaving 12 bases between them. Germline V lookup: CDR1 MDHEN, CDR2 SYDVKM. For the CDR3, the DNA is TGTGCCAGCAGTTTACTTACAGAGGGAGGCTACACCTTC. Its protein product is CASSLLTEGGYTF.

CDR3 nucleotides: TGTGCCTGGAGTGTAAATCGGAGGCAGTTTTTT. It is translated as CAWSVNRRQFF. V is TRBV30 and J is TRBJ2-2; D may be TRBD2 (5 bases). Germline CDR1 GTSNPN, CDR2 SVGIG (reference sequence). This CDR3 spans 11 amino acids. V lost 0 bases to trimming and J lost 16 bases, with 12 bases between them.

This clonotype was observed a few times. The J gene is TRBJ2-7, the V gene TRBV30, with 10 bases fitting TRBD1. With V trimmed by 5 bases and J by 6 bases, 4 bases remained unmatched. This CDR3 is 12 amino acids long. Germline CDR1 reads GTSNPN; CDR2 reads SVGIG (reference sequence). The CDR3 is CAWGQGESEQYF. The CDR3 DNA reads as TGTGCCTGGGGACAGGGGGAGAGCGAGCAGTACTTC.

The chain uses TRBV6-2 or TRBV6-3 and TRBJ2-5; D not resolved. The V end lost 6 bases, the J end lost 2 bases, and 13 bases lay between the germline ends. The CDR3 consists of 14 residues. In germline, CDR1 is MNHEY, CDR2 SVGEGT. CDR3 sequence reads: CASSITGLQETQYF. The CDR3, as DNA: TGTGCCAGCAGCATTACCGGGCTACAAGAGACCCAGTACTTC.

This clonotype was found many times. The chain recombines TRBV12-3 or TRBV12-4 with TRBJ2-5; D might be TRBD1 or TRBD2, each matching 5 bases. The CDR3 extends over 17 amino acids. The V and J ends lost 8 bases and 9 bases respectively, with 31 bases between them. The CDR3 loop is CASPPNVGAPSDGAQYF. The CDR3 nucleotides read TGTGCCAGCCCCCCCAACGTTGGGGCACCCTCGGACGGGGCCCAGTACTTC.

This clonotype was detected many times. The chain has TRBV7-2 and TRBJ2-3, with 11 nucleotides matching TRBD2. V was pared by 1 base and J by 4 bases, with 4 bases of the junction left unmatched. Germline assignment: CDR1 SGHTA and CDR2 FQGNSA. This CDR3 is 16 amino acids long. The CDR3 coding sequence is TGTGCCAGCAGCTTAGTAGCGGGAGGGCCGGCAGATACGCAGTATTTT. Amino acid sequence: CASSLVAGGPADTQYF.